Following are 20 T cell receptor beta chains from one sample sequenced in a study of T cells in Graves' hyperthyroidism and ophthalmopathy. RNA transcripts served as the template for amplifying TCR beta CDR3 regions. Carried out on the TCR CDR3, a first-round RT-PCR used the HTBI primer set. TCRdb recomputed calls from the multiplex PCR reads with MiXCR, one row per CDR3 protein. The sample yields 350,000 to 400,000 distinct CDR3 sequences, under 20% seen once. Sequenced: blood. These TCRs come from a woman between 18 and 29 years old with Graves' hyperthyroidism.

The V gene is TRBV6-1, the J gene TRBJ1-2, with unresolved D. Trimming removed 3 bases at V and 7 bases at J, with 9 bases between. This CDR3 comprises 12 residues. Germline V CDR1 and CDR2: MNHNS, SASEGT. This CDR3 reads CASSDWPGGYTF. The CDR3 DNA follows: TGTGCCAGCAGTGACTGGCCAGGTGGCTACACCTTC.

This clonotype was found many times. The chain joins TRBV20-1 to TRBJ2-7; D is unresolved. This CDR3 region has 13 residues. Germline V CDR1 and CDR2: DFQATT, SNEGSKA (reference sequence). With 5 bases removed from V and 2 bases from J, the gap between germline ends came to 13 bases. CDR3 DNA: TGCAGTGCTCCCTACAATCCAACCTACGAGCAGTACTTC. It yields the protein CSAPYNPTYEQYF.

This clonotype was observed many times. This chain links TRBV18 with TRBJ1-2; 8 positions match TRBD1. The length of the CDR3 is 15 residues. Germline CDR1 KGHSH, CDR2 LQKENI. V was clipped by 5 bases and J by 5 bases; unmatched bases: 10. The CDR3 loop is CASSITPGQEYGYTF. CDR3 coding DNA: TGTGCCAGCTCAATAACCCCGGGACAGGAATATGGCTACACCTTC.

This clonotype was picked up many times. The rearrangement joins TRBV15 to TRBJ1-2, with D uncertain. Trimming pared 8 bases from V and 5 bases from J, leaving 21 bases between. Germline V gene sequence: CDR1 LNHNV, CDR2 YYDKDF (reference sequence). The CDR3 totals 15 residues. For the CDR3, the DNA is TGTGCCACCGTACCTTCGGGTAACTCCTCTTATGGCTACACCTTC. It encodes CATVPSGNSSYGYTF.

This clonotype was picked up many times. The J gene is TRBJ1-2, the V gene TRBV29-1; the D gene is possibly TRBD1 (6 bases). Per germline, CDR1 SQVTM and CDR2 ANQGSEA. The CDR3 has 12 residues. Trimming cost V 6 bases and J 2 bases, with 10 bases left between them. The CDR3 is CSVVQGNYGYTF. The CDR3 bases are TGCAGCGTGGTCCAGGGGAACTATGGCTACACCTTC. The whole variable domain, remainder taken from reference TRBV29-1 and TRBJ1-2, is SAVISQKPSRDICQRGTSLTIQCQVDSQVTMMFWYRQQPGQSLTLIATANQGSEATYESGFVIDKFPISRPNLTFSTLTVSNMSPEDSSIYLCSVVQGNYGYTFGSGTRLTVV.

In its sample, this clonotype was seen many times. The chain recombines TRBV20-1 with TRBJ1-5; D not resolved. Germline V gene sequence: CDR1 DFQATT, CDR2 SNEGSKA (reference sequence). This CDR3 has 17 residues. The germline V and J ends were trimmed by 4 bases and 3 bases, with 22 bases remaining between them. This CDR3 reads CSATVPRGGSLNQPQHF. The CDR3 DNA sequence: TGCAGTGCTACCGTCCCCCGCGGAGGGTCGCTCAATCAGCCCCAGCATTTT.

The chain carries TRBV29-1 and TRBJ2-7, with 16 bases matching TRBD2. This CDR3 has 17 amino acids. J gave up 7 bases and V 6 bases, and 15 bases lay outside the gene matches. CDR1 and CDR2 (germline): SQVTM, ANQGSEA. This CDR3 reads CSVAGTSGGGYLREQYF. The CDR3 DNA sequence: TGCAGCGTGGCCGGGACTAGCGGGGGGGGATACCTACGGGAGCAGTACTTC.

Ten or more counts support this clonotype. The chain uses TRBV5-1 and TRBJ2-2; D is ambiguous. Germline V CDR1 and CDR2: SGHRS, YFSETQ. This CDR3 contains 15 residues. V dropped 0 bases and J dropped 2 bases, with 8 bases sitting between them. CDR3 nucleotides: TGCGCCAGCAGCTTGGCGGCAGCAAACACCGGGGAGCTGTTTTTT. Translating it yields CASSLAAANTGELFF.

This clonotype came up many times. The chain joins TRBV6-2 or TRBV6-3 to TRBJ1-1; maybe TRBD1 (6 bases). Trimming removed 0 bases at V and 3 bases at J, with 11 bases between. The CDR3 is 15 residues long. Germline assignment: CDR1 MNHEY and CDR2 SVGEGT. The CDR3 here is CASSYSIGGDTEAFF. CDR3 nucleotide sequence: TGTGCCAGCAGTTACTCGATAGGGGGGGACACTGAAGCTTTCTTT.

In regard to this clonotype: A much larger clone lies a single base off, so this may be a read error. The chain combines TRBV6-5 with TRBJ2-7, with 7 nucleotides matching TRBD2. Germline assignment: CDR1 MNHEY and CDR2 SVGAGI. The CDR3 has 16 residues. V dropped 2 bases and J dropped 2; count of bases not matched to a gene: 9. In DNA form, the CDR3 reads TGTGCCAGCAGTTACGAGTTTGGGGGAGGGGCCTACGAGCAGTACTTC. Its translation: CASSYEFGGGAYEQYF.

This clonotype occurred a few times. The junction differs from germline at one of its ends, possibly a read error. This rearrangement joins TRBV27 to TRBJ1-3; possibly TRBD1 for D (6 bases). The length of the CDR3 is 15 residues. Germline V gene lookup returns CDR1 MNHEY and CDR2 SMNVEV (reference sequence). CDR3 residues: CASSLQGSSGSTIYF. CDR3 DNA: TGTGCCAGCAGTTTACAGGGGTCTTCTGGAAGCACCATATATTTT.

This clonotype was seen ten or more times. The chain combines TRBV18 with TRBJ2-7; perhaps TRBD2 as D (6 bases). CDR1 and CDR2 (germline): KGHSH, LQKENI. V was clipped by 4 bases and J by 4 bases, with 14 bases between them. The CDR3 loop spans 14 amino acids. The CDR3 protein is CASSRVRGTYEQYF. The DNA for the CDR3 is TGTGCCAGCTCACGCGTACGGGGGACTTACGAGCAGTACTTC.

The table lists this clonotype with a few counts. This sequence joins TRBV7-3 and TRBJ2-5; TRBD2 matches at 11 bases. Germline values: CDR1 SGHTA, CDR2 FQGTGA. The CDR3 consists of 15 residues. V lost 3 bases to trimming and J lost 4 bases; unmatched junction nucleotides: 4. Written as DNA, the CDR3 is TGTGCCAGCAGCTTTAGCGGGGGGGCCGTAGAGACCCAGTACTTC. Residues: CASSFSGGAVETQYF.

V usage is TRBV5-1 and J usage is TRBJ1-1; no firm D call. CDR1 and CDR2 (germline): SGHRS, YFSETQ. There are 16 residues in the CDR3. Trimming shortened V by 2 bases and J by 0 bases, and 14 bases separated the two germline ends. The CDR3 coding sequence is TGCGCCAGCAGCTTTATCTCTGCAGGCATGAACACTGAAGCTTTCTTT. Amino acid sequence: CASSFISAGMNTEAFF. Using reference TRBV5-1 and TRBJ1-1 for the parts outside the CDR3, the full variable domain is KAGVTQTPRYLIKTRGQQVTLSCSPISGHRSVSWYQQTPGQGLQFLFEYFSETQRNKGNFPGRFSGRQFSNSRSEMNVSTLELGDSALYLCASSFISAGMNTEAFFGQGTRLTVV.

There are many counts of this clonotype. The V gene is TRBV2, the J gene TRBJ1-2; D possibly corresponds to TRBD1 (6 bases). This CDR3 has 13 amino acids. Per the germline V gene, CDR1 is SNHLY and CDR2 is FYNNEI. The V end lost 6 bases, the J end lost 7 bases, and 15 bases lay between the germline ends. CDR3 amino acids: CASSLTQGGGYTF. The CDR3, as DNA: TGTGCCAGCAGCCTAACCCAAGGGGGTGGCTACACCTTC.

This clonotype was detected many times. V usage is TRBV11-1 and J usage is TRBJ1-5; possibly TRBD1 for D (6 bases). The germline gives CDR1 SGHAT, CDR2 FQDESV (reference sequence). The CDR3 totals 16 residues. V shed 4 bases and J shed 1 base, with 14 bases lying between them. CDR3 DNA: TGTGCCAGCAGCTCCACGGACGGGGGCAGCAATCAGCCCCAGCATTTT. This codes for CASSSTDGGSNQPQHF.

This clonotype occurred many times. CDR3 sequence reads: CSARQSNYGYTF. The CDR3 DNA reads as TGCAGTGCTAGACAGAGTAACTATGGCTACACCTTC. The V call is TRBV20-1, the J call TRBJ1-2, with D hard to call. There are 12 residues in the CDR3. Germline CDR1 is DFQATT and CDR2 is SNEGSKA (reference sequence). V gave up 2 bases and J gave up 1 base, with 5 bases separating them.

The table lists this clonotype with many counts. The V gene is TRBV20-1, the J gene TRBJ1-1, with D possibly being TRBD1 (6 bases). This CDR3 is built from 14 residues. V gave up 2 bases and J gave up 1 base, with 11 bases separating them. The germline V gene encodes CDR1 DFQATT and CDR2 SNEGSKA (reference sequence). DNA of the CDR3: TGCAGTGCTAGAAGGGGACATACGAACACTGAAGCTTTCTTT. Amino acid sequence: CSARRGHTNTEAFF.

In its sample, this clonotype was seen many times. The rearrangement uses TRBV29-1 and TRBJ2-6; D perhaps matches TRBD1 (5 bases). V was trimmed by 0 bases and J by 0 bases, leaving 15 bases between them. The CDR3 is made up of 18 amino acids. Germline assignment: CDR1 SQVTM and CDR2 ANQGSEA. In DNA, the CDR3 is TGCAGCGTTGAAGATGCCGTCAGGGATTACTCTGGGGCCAACGTCCTGACTTTC. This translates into CSVEDAVRDYSGANVLTF.

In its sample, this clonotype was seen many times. The CDR3 loop is CASSLYFTPPPQQETQYF. The CDR3 DNA reads TGCGCCAGCAGCTTGTACTTCACTCCGCCACCCCAACAAGAGACCCAGTACTTC. The chain uses TRBV5-1 and TRBJ2-5; D unclear. CDR1 is SGHRS and CDR2 is YFSETQ in the germline V gene. Between the trimmed V and J ends, which lost 1 base and 2 bases, there was a span of 21 bases. There are 18 residues in the CDR3.